The clone carrying this TCR beta chain showed up many times. Time point denoted: newly diagnosed GD, antithyroid drugs for less than 3 months. Construction of the TCR library relied on RNA isolated from PBMCs. This sample was taken from a study of regulatory T cells in long-lasting Graves disease. Per germline, CDR1 MNHNS and CDR2 SASEGT. Unmatched junction bases numbered 9, after V lost 5 bases and J lost 8 bases. The length of the CDR3 is 14 residues. Investigators prepared the TCR beta libraries by applying iRepertoire HTBI primers and Arm-PCR of CDR3 regions. TCRdb itself ran the multiplex PCR reads through MiXCR, one entry per CDR3 protein. The sample lists 350,000 to 550,000 distinct CDR3 sequences; 14% were seen once. Separately, the same data were catalogued under a study of T cells in Graves' hyperthyroidism and ophthalmopathy.

The sequence came from a woman between 45 and 60 years old with Graves disease. The gene calls are TRBV6-1 and TRBJ2-1; 7 bases match TRBD2. Sequenced material: peripheral blood mononuclear cells (PBMCs), taken at new diagnosis, from a patient treated with antithyroid drugs. CDR3 DNA sequence: TGTGCCAGCAGTCCCCTGACTAGCACTGATGAGCAGTTCTTC. Amino acid sequence: CASSPLTSTDEQFF.